The present T cell receptor (beta chain) was sequenced within a study of CXCR3-negative and CXCR3-positive naive CD8 T cells. There are 12 residues in the CDR3. The method, 5' RACE with UMI labels, was used to prepare the TRB cDNA libraries. No DNA is given; TCRdb re-called the 5' RACE reads and lists each CDR3 protein once. The data show around 160,000 distinct CDR3 sequences, and the top ten clones hold 0.25% to 0.35%. A word on this clonotype: Its cognate antigen is unknown.

Findings of the study overall: More hydrophobic TRB CDR3s occurred in CXCR3-positive than in CXCR3-negative naive cells. Cryopreserved PBMCs had partly decreased CXCR3 expression; fresh PBMCs were used in most assays. Comparably high diversity marked both naive subsets, whereas memory CD8+ cells had much lower diversity. Memory cells showed distinct TRBV-TRBJ patterns, while the two naive subsets matched.

V gene TRBV21-1 combines with J gene TRBJ1-4; the D gene TCRdb calls, TRBD1, cannot be checked with no DNA. TRBV21-1 counts as a pseudogene. This sequence originates from a human donor in good health. Some clones in this sample may be carry-over from other donors' samples. Sequenced sample: naive CXCR3+ CD8+ T cells from blood. Subset of the sample: CD45RO-CCR7+CD27+CD95- naive CD8+ T cells expressing CXCR3 (TNR3+). The CDR3 sequence is CASSRRGNELFF.